The 19 T cell receptor beta chains given below trace back to one sample, sequenced in a study of shared clonotypes between healthy human individuals. Profiled with immunoSEQ multiplex PCR; TCRdb holds only in-frame clones, not every one. The sample carries 2 million to 2.5 million clones, over 85% recorded once. Sequencing used naive CD4+ T cells from PBMCs. Subset: CD45RA+ positively selected. The origin of the receptors is a man in his late teens or twenties in good health. Some clones in this sample may be carry-over from other donors' samples.

The chain links TRBV4-1 to TRBJ2-7; D is ambiguous. This CDR3 is 18 amino acids long. Trimming stripped 0 bases from V and 6 bases from J, with 24 bases between. CDR1 MGHRA and CDR2 YSYEKL come from the germline V gene. The CDR3 DNA sequence: TGCGCCAGCAGCCAAGAGAGATTTGGGCCGACCCAATTACCCGAGCAGTACTTC. Translating gives CASSQERFGPTQLPEQYF.

This rearrangement joins TRBV5-8 to TRBJ2-1; 8 bases are shared with TRBD1. The V gene's germline CDR1 is SGHTS and CDR2 YDEGEE. The CDR3 consists of 15 residues. V trimming: 5 bases; J trimming: 1 base; junction bases outside the gene matches: 5. CDR3 residues: CASRGRGLSYNEQFF. The DNA for the CDR3 is TGTGCCAGCAGGGGCAGGGGGCTTTCCTACAATGAGCAGTTCTTC.

This clone showed up just once. An end of the junction does not agree with germline; a read error may underlie this. The V gene is TRBV9, the J gene TRBJ2-7; 8 positions match TRBD2. The germline gives CDR1 SGDLS, CDR2 YYNGEE. The CDR3 covers 15 residues. DNA of the CDR3: TGTGCCAGCAGCGTAACCAGCGGGAGCTCCGACGAGCAGTACTTC. Translated: CASSVTSGSSDEQYF.

The chain recombines TRBV19 with TRBJ1-2, with a weak D call TRBD1 (5 bases). From germline, CDR1 is LNHDA and CDR2 SQIVND (reference sequence). The CDR3 is made up of 14 amino acids. Trimming took off 7 bases at V and 2 bases at J, with 14 bases between the two ends. The CDR3 here is CASKISPGNYGYTF. The CDR3 DNA reads TGTGCCAGTAAAATCTCCCCAGGGAACTATGGCTACACCTTC.

A single count supports this clone. J is TRBJ1-4 and V is TRBV9, with D maybe TRBD1 (6 bases). The CDR3 extends over 16 amino acids. V lost 3 bases and J 2 bases, leaving 14 bases between the germline ends. Germline-derived CDR1 and CDR2 are SGDLS and YYNGEE. The CDR3: CASSALSGATNEKLFF. The DNA for the CDR3 is TGTGCCAGCAGCGCCCTGTCGGGGGCCACTAATGAAAAACTGTTTTTT.

V is TRBV27 and J is TRBJ2-2; possibly TRBD1 for D (6 bases). Trimming removed 5 bases from V and 4 bases from J, with 23 bases in between. The germline V gene encodes CDR1 MNHEY and CDR2 SMNVEV (reference sequence). The CDR3 has 18 amino acids. The CDR3 is CASSRTPPRGASTGELFF. The DNA of the CDR3 is TGTGCCAGCAGTAGAACACCCCCCAGGGGCGCGAGCACCGGGGAGCTGTTTTTT.

This chain links TRBV11-2 with TRBJ2-2, with 7 bases aligning to TRBD2. Per the germline V gene, CDR1 is SGHAT and CDR2 is FQNNGV. This CDR3 contains 16 residues. V dropped 5 bases and J dropped 0; count of bases not matched to a gene: 6. The CDR3 spells CASSLASGTNTGELFF. The CDR3 bases are TGTGCCAGCAGCCTAGCTAGCGGAACGAACACCGGGGAGCTGTTTTTT.

As for this clone: The identical CDR3 is also encoded by other nucleotide sequences in the sample. The rearrangement joins TRBV18 to TRBJ2-3, with D possibly being TRBD1 or TRBD2 (5 bases each). Germline lookup yields CDR1 KGHSH and CDR2 LQKENI. CDR3 length: 15 amino acids. V was pared by 3 bases and J by 0 bases, with 10 bases between. This CDR3 reads CASSPWDGSTDTQYF. DNA of the CDR3: TGTGCCAGCTCACCTTGGGACGGTAGCACAGATACGCAGTATTTT.

This sequence joins TRBV28 and TRBJ1-2; no reliable D call. Germline V lookup: CDR1 MDHEN, CDR2 SYDVKM. CDR3 length equals 14 residues. Deletions cut 1 base from V and 7 bases from J, with 13 bases between. The CDR3 DNA is TGTGCCAGCAGTTTATCCCCTCAGTTGTCTGGCTACACCTTC. Protein: CASSLSPQLSGYTF.

This clone occurred a few times. The V gene is TRBV5-1, the J gene TRBJ1-1; 9 bases are a match to TRBD1. CDR1 is SGHRS, CDR2 YFSETQ, per germline. Trimming cost V 5 bases and J 3 bases; bases outside gene matches: 2. The CDR3 has 13 residues. In DNA, the CDR3 is TGCGCCAGCAGTTGGGACAGGGACACTGAAGCTTTCTTT. Translating gives CASSWDRDTEAFF.

This rearrangement joins TRBV9 to TRBJ2-1, with 8 bases fitting TRBD2. The CDR3 consists of 15 residues. Germline V gives CDR1 SGDLS, CDR2 YYNGEE. V was pared by 3 bases and J by 1 base, with 3 bases of the junction left unmatched. Here the CDR3 reads CASSAAGGSYNEQFF. CDR3 sequence (DNA): TGTGCCAGCAGCGCCGCGGGGGGATCCTACAATGAGCAGTTCTTC.

The rearrangement uses TRBV7-8 and TRBJ1-3; D is uncertain. Germline CDR1 is SGHVS and CDR2 is FQNEAQ. The CDR3 extends over 15 amino acids. V shed 1 base and J shed 0 bases, with 7 bases lying between them. Here the CDR3 reads CASSLGVGSGNTIYF. For the CDR3, the DNA is TGTGCCAGCAGCTTAGGGGTAGGCTCTGGAAACACCATATATTTT.

This clone turned up a few times. Other DNA sequences from this sample encode an identical CDR3 as well. V is TRBV18 and J is TRBJ2-5; D may be TRBD2 (6 bases). This CDR3 is 12 amino acids long. V was clipped by 3 bases and J by 4 bases, with 6 bases between them. CDR1 and CDR2 (germline): KGHSH, LQKENI. CDR3 DNA: TGTGCCAGCTCACCGGGGGGAGAGACCCAGTACTTC. Its protein is CASSPGGETQYF.

The J gene is TRBJ2-3, the V gene TRBV14; 9 nucleotides match TRBD2. This CDR3 contains 16 residues. V dropped 1 base and J dropped 1; count of bases not matched to a gene: 3. Looked up from germline, CDR1 is SGHDN and CDR2 is FVKESK. CDR3 sequence: CASSQVVAGGTDTQYF. CDR3 DNA sequence: TGTGCCAGCAGCCAAGTGGTAGCGGGAGGCACAGATACGCAGTATTTT.

The chain links TRBV7-9 to TRBJ1-4, with 9 bases fitting TRBD1. The J segment lost 11 bases and the V segment lost 5 bases, leaving 9 bases of the junction unmatched. The CDR3 is made up of 14 amino acids. Looked up from germline, CDR1 is SEHNR and CDR2 is FQNEAQ (reference sequence). The CDR3 DNA reads as TGTGCCAGCAGCCCCGGGACAGGGTCTTACAAACTGTTTTTT. Amino acid sequence: CASSPGTGSYKLFF. The full variable domain, its missing parts supplied by reference TRBV7-9 and TRBJ1-4, is DTGVSQNPRHKITKRGQNVTFRCDPISEHNRLYWYRQTLGQGPEFLTYFQNEAQLEKSRLLSDRFSAERPKGSFSTLEIQRTEQGDSAMYLCASSPGTGSYKLFFGSGTQLSVL.

The chain joins TRBV6-1 to TRBJ2-7; 7 bases are shared with TRBD1. The length of the CDR3 is 16 residues. Germline CDR1 reads MNHNS; CDR2 reads SASEGT. The J segment lost 1 base and the V segment lost 4 bases, leaving 10 bases of the junction unmatched. CDR3 nucleotides: TGTGCCAGCAGTGTTCACCGGGACAGCCGATCCTACGAGCAGTACTTC. Its translation is CASSVHRDSRSYEQYF.

This clone was seen only once. V gene TRBV6-1 combines with J gene TRBJ2-3; D remains ambiguous. The germline V gene has CDR1 MNHNS and CDR2 SASEGT. CDR3 length equals 15 residues. Trimming removed 3 bases at V and 8 bases at J, with 18 bases between. This chain's CDR3 is CASSDSALGWTTQYF. CDR3 bases: TGTGCCAGCAGTGACTCGGCCCTTGGGTGGACTACGCAGTATTTT.

This rearrangement joins TRBV15 to TRBJ1-2; 10 nucleotides line up with TRBD1. Germline lookup yields CDR1 LNHNV and CDR2 YYDKDF (reference sequence). CDR3 length: 15 amino acids. V shed 4 bases and J 2 bases; nucleotides not matched to a gene: 4. CDR3 sequence reads: CATSIPTGGNYGYTF. In nucleotides, the CDR3 is TGTGCCACCAGCATCCCGACAGGGGGCAACTATGGCTACACCTTC.

The chain combines TRBV5-1 with TRBJ2-7; a weak D match, TRBD2 (5 bases). Trimming removed 3 bases from V and 5 bases from J, with 24 bases in between. Germline V gives CDR1 SGHRS, CDR2 YFSETQ. The CDR3 spans 17 residues. CDR3 in amino acids: CASSSSLFGGAPNEQYF. CDR3 bases: TGCGCCAGCAGCTCGAGCCTATTTGGAGGCGCCCCGAACGAGCAGTACTTC.